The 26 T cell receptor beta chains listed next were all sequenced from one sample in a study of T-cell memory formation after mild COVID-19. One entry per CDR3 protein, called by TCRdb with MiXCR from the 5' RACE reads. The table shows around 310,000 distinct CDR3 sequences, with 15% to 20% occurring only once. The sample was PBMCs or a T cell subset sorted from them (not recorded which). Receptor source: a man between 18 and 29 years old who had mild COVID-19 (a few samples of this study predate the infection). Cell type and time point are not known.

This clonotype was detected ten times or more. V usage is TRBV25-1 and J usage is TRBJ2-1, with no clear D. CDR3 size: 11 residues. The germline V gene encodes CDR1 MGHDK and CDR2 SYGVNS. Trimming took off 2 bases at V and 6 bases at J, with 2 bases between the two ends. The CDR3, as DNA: TGTGCCAGCAGTGAACGCAATGAGCAGTTCTTC. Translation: CASSERNEQFF.

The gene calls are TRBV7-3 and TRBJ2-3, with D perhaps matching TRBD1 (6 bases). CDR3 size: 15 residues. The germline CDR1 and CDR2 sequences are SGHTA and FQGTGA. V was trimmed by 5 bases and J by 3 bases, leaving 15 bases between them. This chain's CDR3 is CASSVGGFGTDTQYF. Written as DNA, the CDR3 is TGTGCCAGCAGCGTAGGGGGTTTTGGGACAGATACGCAGTATTTT.

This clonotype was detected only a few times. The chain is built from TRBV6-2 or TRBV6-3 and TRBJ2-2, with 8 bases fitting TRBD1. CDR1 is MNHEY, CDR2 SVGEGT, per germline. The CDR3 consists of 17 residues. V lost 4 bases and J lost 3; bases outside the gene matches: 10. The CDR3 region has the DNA TGTGCCAGCAGTTGGGACCCGACAGGGGATGACACCGGGGAGCTGTTTTTT. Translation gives CASSWDPTGDDTGELFF.

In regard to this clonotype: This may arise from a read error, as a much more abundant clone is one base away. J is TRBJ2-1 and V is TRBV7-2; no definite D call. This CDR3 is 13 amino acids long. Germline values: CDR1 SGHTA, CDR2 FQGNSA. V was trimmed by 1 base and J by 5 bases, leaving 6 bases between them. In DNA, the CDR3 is TGTGCCAGCAGCTTAGTGGGGAACAATGAGCAGTTCTTC. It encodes CASSLVGNNEQFF.

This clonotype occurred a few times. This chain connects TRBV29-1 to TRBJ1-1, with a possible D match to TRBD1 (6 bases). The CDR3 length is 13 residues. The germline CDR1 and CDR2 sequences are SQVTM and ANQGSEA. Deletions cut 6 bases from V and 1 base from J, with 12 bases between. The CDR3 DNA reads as TGCAGCGTGAGGAGGGGGTCGAACACTGAAGCTTTCTTT. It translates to CSVRRGSNTEAFF.

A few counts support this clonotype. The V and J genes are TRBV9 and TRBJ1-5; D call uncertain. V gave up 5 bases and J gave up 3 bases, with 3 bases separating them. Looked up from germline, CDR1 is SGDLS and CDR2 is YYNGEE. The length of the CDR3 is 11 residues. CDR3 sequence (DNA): TGTGCCAGCAGGAACAATCAGCCCCAGCATTTT. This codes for CASRNNQPQHF.

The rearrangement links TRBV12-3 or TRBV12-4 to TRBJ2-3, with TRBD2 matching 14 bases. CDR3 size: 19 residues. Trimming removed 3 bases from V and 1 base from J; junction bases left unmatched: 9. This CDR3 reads CASSFFGTSGGTGTDTQYF. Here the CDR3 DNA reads TGTGCCAGCAGTTTTTTCGGGACTAGCGGGGGTACGGGCACAGATACGCAGTATTTT.

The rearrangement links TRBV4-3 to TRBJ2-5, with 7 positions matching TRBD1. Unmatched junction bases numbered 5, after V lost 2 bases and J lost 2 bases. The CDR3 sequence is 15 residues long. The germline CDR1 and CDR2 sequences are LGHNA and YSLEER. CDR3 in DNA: TGCGCCAGCAGCCAACCCGGGACAGAACAAGAGACCCAGTACTTC. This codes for CASSQPGTEQETQYF.

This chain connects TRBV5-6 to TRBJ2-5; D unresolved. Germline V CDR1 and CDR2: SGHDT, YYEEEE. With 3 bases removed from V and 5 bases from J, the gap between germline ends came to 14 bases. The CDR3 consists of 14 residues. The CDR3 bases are TGTGCCAGCAGCTCCAGCTCCAGTGGCGAGACCCAGTACTTC. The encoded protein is CASSSSSSGETQYF.

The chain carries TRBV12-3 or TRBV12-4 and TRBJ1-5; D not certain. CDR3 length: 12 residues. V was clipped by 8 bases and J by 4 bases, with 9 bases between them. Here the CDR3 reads CASSGANQPQHF. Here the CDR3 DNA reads TGTGCCAGCTCGGGAGCGAATCAGCCCCAGCATTTT.

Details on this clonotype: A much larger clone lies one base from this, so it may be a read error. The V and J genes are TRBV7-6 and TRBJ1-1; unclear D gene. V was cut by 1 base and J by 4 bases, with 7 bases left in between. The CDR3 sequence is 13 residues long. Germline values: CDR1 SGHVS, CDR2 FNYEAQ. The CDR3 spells CASSLVLATEAFF. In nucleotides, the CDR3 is TGTGCCAGCAGCTTAGTTTTGGCCACTGAAGCTTTCTTT.

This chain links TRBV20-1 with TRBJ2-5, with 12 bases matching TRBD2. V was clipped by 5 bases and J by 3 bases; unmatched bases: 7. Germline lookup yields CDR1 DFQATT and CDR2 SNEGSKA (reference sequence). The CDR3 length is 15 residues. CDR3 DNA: TGCAGTGCTTCTCTCGGACTAGCGGGGAAAGAGACCCAGTACTTC. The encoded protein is CSASLGLAGKETQYF.

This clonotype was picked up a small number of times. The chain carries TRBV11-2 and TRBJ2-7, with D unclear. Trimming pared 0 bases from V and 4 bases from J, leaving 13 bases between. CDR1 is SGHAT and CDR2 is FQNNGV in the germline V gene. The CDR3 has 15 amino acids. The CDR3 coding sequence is TGTGCCAGCAGCTTAGATCCTGGGCCCCATTACGAGCAGTACTTC. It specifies CASSLDPGPHYEQYF.

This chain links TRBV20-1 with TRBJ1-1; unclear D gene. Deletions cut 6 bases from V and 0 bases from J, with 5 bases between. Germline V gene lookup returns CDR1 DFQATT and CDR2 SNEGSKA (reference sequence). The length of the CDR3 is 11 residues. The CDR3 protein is CSAHMNTEAFF. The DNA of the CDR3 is TGCAGTGCCCACATGAACACTGAAGCTTTCTTT.

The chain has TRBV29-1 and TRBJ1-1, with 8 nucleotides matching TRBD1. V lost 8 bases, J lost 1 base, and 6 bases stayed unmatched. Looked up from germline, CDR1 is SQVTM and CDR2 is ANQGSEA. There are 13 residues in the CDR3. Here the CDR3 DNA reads TGCAGCACACACAGGGGGACGAACACTGAAGCTTTCTTT. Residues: CSTHRGTNTEAFF.

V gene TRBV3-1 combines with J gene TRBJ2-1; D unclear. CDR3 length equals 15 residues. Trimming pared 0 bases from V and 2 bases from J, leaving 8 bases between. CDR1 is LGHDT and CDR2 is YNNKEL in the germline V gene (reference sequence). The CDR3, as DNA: TGTGCCAGCAGCCAAGATTTGGGCCCCTACAATGAGCAGTTCTTC. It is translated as CASSQDLGPYNEQFF.

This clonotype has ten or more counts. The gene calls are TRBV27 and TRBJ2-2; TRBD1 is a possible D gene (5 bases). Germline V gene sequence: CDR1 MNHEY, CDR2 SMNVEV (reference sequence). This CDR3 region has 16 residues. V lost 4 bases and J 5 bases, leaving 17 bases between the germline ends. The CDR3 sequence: CASSSRGDRITGELFF. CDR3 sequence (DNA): TGTGCCAGCAGTTCGCGTGGAGACAGAATAACCGGGGAGCTGTTTTTT.

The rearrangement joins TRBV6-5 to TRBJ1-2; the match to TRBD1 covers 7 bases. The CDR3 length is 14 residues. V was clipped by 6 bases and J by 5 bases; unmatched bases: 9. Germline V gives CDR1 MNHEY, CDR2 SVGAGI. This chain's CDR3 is CASRARTGSYGYTF. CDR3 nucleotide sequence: TGTGCCAGCAGGGCTCGGACAGGCTCTTATGGCTACACCTTC.

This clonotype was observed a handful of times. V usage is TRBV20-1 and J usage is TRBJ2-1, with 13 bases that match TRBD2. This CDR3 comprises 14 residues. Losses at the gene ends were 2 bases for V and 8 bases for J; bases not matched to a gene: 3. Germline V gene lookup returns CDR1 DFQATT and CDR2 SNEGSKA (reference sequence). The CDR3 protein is CSARTSGGAYEQFF. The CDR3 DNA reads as TGCAGTGCTAGAACTAGCGGGGGGGCCTATGAGCAGTTCTTC.

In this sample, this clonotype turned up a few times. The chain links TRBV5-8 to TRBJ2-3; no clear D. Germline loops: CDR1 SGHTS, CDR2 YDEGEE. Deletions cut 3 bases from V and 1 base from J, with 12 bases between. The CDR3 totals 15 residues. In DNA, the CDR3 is TGTGCCAGCAGCTGGCCGGGCTCGGGCACAGATACGCAGTATTTT. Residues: CASSWPGSGTDTQYF.

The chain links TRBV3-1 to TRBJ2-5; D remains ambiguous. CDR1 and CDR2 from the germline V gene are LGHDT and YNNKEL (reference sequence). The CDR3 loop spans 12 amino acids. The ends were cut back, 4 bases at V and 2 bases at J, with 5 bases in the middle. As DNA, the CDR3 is TGTGCCAGCAGCCCGCCTCAAGAGACCCAGTACTTC. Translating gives CASSPPQETQYF.

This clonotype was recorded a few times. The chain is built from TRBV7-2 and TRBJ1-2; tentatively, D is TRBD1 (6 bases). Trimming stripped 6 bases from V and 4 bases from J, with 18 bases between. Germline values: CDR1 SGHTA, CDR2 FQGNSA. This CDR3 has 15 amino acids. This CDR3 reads CASRVRDTLSYGYTF. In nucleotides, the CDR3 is TGTGCCAGCAGGGTACGGGACACCCTTTCCTATGGCTACACCTTC. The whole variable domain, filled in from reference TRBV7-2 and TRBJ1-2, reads GAGVSQSPSNKVTEKGKDVELRCDPISGHTALYWYRQSLGQGLEFLIYFQGNSAPDKSGLPSDRFSAERTGGSVSTLTIQRTQQEDSAVYLCASRVRDTLSYGYTFGSGTRLTVV.

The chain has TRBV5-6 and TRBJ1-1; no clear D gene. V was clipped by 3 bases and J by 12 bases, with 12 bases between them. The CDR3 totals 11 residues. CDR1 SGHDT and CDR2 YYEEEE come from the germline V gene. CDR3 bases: TGTGCCAGCAGCTCCTATGCGCGCACTTTCTTT. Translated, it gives CASSSYARTFF.

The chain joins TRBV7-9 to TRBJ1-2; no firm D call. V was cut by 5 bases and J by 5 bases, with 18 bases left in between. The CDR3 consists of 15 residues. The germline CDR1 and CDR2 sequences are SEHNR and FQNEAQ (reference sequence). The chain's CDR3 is CASSPKLGSVYGYTF. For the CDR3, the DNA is TGTGCCAGCAGCCCCAAGCTGGGGAGTGTATATGGCTACACCTTC.

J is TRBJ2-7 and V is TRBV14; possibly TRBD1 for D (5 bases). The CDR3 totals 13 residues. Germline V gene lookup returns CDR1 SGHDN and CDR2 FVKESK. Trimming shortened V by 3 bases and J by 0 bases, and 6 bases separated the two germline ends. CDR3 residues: CASSHRVSYEQYF. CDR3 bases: TGTGCCAGCAGCCACAGGGTCTCCTACGAGCAGTACTTC.

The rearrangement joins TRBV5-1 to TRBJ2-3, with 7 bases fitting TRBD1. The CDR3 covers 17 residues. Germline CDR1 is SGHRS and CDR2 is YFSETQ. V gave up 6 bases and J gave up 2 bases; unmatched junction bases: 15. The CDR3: CASNPEGASGHTDTQYF. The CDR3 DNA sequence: TGCGCCAGCAATCCCGAGGGGGCCAGCGGACACACAGATACGCAGTATTTT.